What follows are 30 T cell receptor beta chains derived from one specimen sequenced in a study of T cells after yellow fever vaccination (dated by TCRdb to about 2019). Taken with the paper, the label for treatment or condition translates to: live attenuated yellow fever vaccine strain. To prepare the library, 5' RACE was applied. Data came from an Illumina HiSeq 2500. TCRdb applied fastp at Q25 and MiXCR to the public reads, then kept only in-frame beta chains. A single entry per CDR3 protein holds the most common genes and DNA from its merged rows. This sample comprises 68,000 or so distinct CDR3 sequences, more than 6.5% of them detected only once. Under 45% of the sample belongs to the ten largest clones. Material: CD8+ T cells sorted from PBMCs, obtained about 49 days after the first yellow fever vaccination. The source of these receptors is a man between 18 and 29 years old who received the YFV17D yellow fever vaccine.

This clonotype came up a few times. The CDR3: CASSISRIHGYTF. The CDR3, as DNA: TGTGCCAGTAGTATTTCAAGAATCCATGGCTACACCTTC. V gene TRBV19 combines with J gene TRBJ1-2; D is uncertain. V lost 3 bases, J lost 6 bases, and 11 bases lay in between. This CDR3 has 13 residues. Germline V lookup: CDR1 LNHDA, CDR2 SQIVND (reference sequence).

This clonotype was recorded at least ten times. The genes are TRBV7-2 and TRBJ2-4, with unresolved D. CDR3 length: 11 residues. V lost 1 base to trimming and J lost 6 bases, with 1 base between them. Germline V lookup: CDR1 SGHTA, CDR2 FQGNSA. CDR3 amino acids: CASSLGNIQYF. The DNA for the CDR3 is TGTGCCAGCAGCTTAGGAAACATTCAGTACTTC.

This clonotype was seen ten or more times. The rearrangement uses TRBV29-1 and TRBJ2-2, with D possibly being TRBD2 (5 bases). This CDR3 is built from 10 residues. CDR1 SQVTM and CDR2 ANQGSEA come from the germline V gene. The V end lost 7 bases, the J end lost 7 bases, and 7 bases lay between the germline ends. Here the CDR3 DNA reads TGCAGCGCGAGGGACGGGGAGCTGTTTTTT. Protein sequence: CSARDGELFF.

This clonotype showed up many times. This chain uses TRBV29-1 with TRBJ2-1; D uncertain. This CDR3 is 12 amino acids long. Trimming cost V 2 bases and J 2 bases, with 4 bases left between them. The germline V gene has CDR1 SQVTM and CDR2 ANQGSEA. This CDR3 reads CSVEIAYNEQFF. The CDR3 DNA reads as TGCAGCGTTGAAATAGCCTACAATGAGCAGTTCTTC.

In its sample, this clonotype was seen many times. This rearrangement joins TRBV5-1 to TRBJ1-5; maybe TRBD1 (5 bases). The CDR3 length is 15 residues. Germline V gives CDR1 SGHRS, CDR2 YFSETQ. Trimming took off 2 bases at V and 7 bases at J, with 16 bases between the two ends. The CDR3: CASSFSGQSGQPQHF. DNA for the CDR3: TGCGCCAGCAGCTTCTCGGGGCAGAGTGGACAGCCCCAGCATTTT.

In this sample, this clonotype turned up many times. The rearrangement uses TRBV4-1 and TRBJ1-1, with D hard to call. This CDR3 contains 13 residues. The germline V gene encodes CDR1 MGHRA and CDR2 YSYEKL. V lost 1 base to trimming and J lost 1 base, with 4 bases between them. The DNA for the CDR3 is TGCGCCAGCAGCCAAGGGGAGAACACTGAAGCTTTCTTT. Protein product: CASSQGENTEAFF.

In its sample, this clonotype was seen many times. The V gene is TRBV20-1, the J gene TRBJ2-7; D is ambiguous. The CDR3 extends over 12 amino acids. Trimming left V 6 bases short and J 3 bases short, with 12 bases between. CDR1 is DFQATT and CDR2 is SNEGSKA in the germline V gene (reference sequence). The CDR3 DNA follows: TGCAGTGCGAGACGAAGTTTCTACGAGCAGTACTTC. As protein: CSARRSFYEQYF.

This clonotype has just a few counts. J is TRBJ1-2 and V is TRBV5-5; no definite D call. Germline CDR1 SGHKS, CDR2 YYEKEE (reference sequence). The V end lost 0 bases, the J end lost 9 bases, and 15 bases lay between the germline ends. The CDR3 spans 14 residues. The CDR3 DNA follows: TGTGCCAGCAGCTTGGAACCGCTTCCTAGGAGCTACACCTTC. It is translated as CASSLEPLPRSYTF.

This clonotype was observed many times. J is TRBJ2-1 and V is TRBV2, with 11 nucleotides matching TRBD2. The CDR3 runs 16 residues. Unmatched junction bases numbered 13, after V lost 8 bases and J lost 7 bases. From germline, CDR1 is SNHLY and CDR2 FYNNEI. Here the CDR3 DNA reads TGTGCCAGCGGAGGATTACTAGCGGGGGTCCGAAATGAGCAGTTCTTC. It encodes CASGGLLAGVRNEQFF.

This clonotype has a handful of counts. This rearrangement joins TRBV5-5 to TRBJ1-5; D gene unclear. The CDR3 totals 13 residues. Per germline, CDR1 SGHKS and CDR2 YYEKEE (reference sequence). V was shortened by 2 bases and J by 0 bases, with 3 bases between the two germline ends. The DNA of the CDR3 is TGTGCCAGCAGCTTAATTAGCAATCAGCCCCAGCATTTT. This gives the protein CASSLISNQPQHF.

The table lists this clonotype with many counts. The rearrangement links TRBV27 to TRBJ2-7, with no clear D. Germline lookup yields CDR1 MNHEY and CDR2 SMNVEV (reference sequence). The V end lost 2 bases, the J end lost 4 bases, and 15 bases lay between the germline ends. This CDR3 region has 15 residues. The CDR3 spells CASSLKGATAYEQYF. The CDR3 DNA follows: TGTGCCAGCAGTTTAAAGGGCGCAACGGCTTACGAGCAGTACTTC.

Of note for this clonotype: A single base separates this from a much larger clone, so it may be a read error. The chain joins TRBV29-1 to TRBJ1-2; TRBD1 is a possible D gene (6 bases). V shed 5 bases and J shed 5 bases, with 15 bases lying between them. The CDR3 totals 13 residues. The V gene's germline CDR1 is SQVTM and CDR2 ANQGSEA. This CDR3 reads CSVIIRDMYGYTF. The CDR3, as DNA: TGCAGCGTTATAATTCGGGACATGTATGGCTACACCTTC.

This clonotype was counted at least ten times. The genes are TRBV20-1 and TRBJ1-1; possible D gene TRBD1, 6 bases. Trimming took 0 bases from V and 3 from J, leaving 11 bases between them. Germline CDR1 is DFQATT and CDR2 is SNEGSKA (reference sequence). The CDR3 has 14 amino acids. The DNA of the CDR3 is TGCAGTGCTAGAGATGGGGACACATACACTGAAGCTTTCTTT. The encoded protein is CSARDGDTYTEAFF.

This clonotype was seen at least ten times. Written as DNA, the CDR3 is TGTGCCAGCAGCTCTCATGTCCCTGAAGCTTTCTTT. Its protein product is CASSSHVPEAFF. The chain employs TRBV7-9 and TRBJ1-1; D unresolved. Germline V gives CDR1 SEHNR, CDR2 FQNEAQ (reference sequence). The V end lost 4 bases, the J end lost 6 bases, and 9 bases lay between the germline ends. This CDR3 spans 12 amino acids. The full variable domain, its missing parts supplied by reference TRBV7-9 and TRBJ1-1, is DTGVSQNPRHKITKRGQNVTFRCDPISEHNRLYWYRQTLGQGPEFLTYFQNEAQLEKSRLLSDRFSAERPKGSFSTLEIQRTEQGDSAMYLCASSSHVPEAFFGQGTRLTVV.

This clonotype appeared many times. J is TRBJ2-2 and V is TRBV7-6; 8 bases match TRBD1. This CDR3 is built from 17 residues. Per germline, CDR1 SGHVS and CDR2 FNYEAQ. V shed 5 bases, J shed 4 bases, and the junction held 12 bases outside the gene matches. CDR3 in amino acids: CASSRLEGGQVTGELFF. The CDR3 bases are TGTGCCAGCAGCCGTCTGGAGGGGGGACAGGTCACCGGGGAGCTGTTTTTT.

This clonotype was recorded at least ten times. The chain carries TRBV6-2 or TRBV6-3 and TRBJ2-1, with 9 positions matching TRBD1. V was pared by 4 bases and J by 5 bases, with 3 bases of the junction left unmatched. Germline V gene data show CDR1 as MNHEY and CDR2 as SVGEGT. The CDR3 loop spans 14 amino acids. The CDR3 bases are TGTGCCAGCAGTTTGGACAGGGGCCACAATGAGCAGTTCTTC. Protein product: CASSLDRGHNEQFF.

V is TRBV7-9 and J is TRBJ2-3; 9 nucleotides align to TRBD2. J gave up 7 bases and V 5 bases, and 13 bases lay outside the gene matches. CDR3 length equals 16 residues. Per the germline V gene, CDR1 is SEHNR and CDR2 is FQNEAQ (reference sequence). The CDR3 protein is CASSPGGLALIYTQYF. DNA for the CDR3: TGTGCCAGCAGCCCTGGGGGACTAGCACTCATATATACGCAGTATTTT. The full variable domain, with the rest looked up from reference TRBV7-9 and TRBJ2-3, is DTGVSQNPRHKITKRGQNVTFRCDPISEHNRLYWYRQTLGQGPEFLTYFQNEAQLEKSRLLSDRFSAERPKGSFSTLEIQRTEQGDSAMYLCASSPGGLALIYTQYFGPGTRLTVL.

A few counts support this clonotype. The chain joins TRBV6-1 to TRBJ1-5, with 7 bases identical to TRBD1. The ends lost 4 bases at V and 3 bases at J; junction bases unmatched: 6. Germline V gene sequence: CDR1 MNHNS, CDR2 SASEGT. The CDR3 covers 15 residues. CDR3 residues: CASSGQGGPNQPQHF. DNA for the CDR3: TGTGCCAGCAGTGGACAGGGAGGGCCCAATCAGCCCCAGCATTTT.

This clonotype has a count of ten or more. CDR3 residues: CASSLWGQDEQYF. CDR3 DNA: TGTGCCAGCAGTTTATGGGGACAGGACGAGCAGTACTTC. The chain uses TRBV27 and TRBJ2-7; 8 nucleotides line up with TRBD1. The germline CDR1 and CDR2 sequences are MNHEY and SMNVEV (reference sequence). J lost 5 bases, V lost 1 base, and 1 base had no gene match. The CDR3 is 13 amino acids.

In its sample, this clonotype was seen many times. The chain recombines TRBV12-3 or TRBV12-4 with TRBJ1-6, with D unresolved. The V end was cut by 5 bases, the J end by 10 bases, with 12 bases between. The CDR3 has 13 residues. CDR3 coding DNA: TGTGCCAGCAGTCTGGGGAGGGTATCACCCCTCCACTTT. Its protein product is CASSLGRVSPLHF.

The CDR3 nucleotides are TGTGCCAGCAGCAAGACTAGCGGGGGGCTAGATACGCAGTATTTT. It translates to CASSKTSGGLDTQYF. The chain joins TRBV7-2 to TRBJ2-3, with 13 nucleotides matching TRBD2. Unmatched junction bases numbered 4, after V lost 5 bases and J lost 5 bases. There are 15 residues in the CDR3. Germline loops: CDR1 SGHTA, CDR2 FQGNSA.

Points on this clonotype: A much bigger clone sits one base away, suggesting this may be a read error. The V gene is TRBV20-1, the J gene TRBJ2-3; tentatively, D is TRBD2 (7 bases). Germline V CDR1 and CDR2: DFQATT, SNEGSKA (reference sequence). The ends were cut back, 6 bases at V and 2 bases at J, with 24 bases in the middle. There are 17 residues in the CDR3. In DNA form, the CDR3 reads TGCAGTGCCCTTATCCCGGGGGGCTCACTACCCACAGATACGCAGTATTTT. This encodes CSALIPGGSLPTDTQYF.

This chain joins TRBV20-1 and TRBJ2-1; 11 positions agree with TRBD2. The V gene end was trimmed by 2 bases and the J gene end by 9 bases; junction bases not matched to a gene: 9. Looked up from germline, CDR1 is DFQATT and CDR2 is SNEGSKA (reference sequence). The length of the CDR3 is 15 residues. The CDR3 nucleotides read TGCAGTGCTAGATCGACTAGCGGGGTATCTGGTGAGCAGTTCTTC. Translating it yields CSARSTSGVSGEQFF.

This clonotype was detected many times. This chain connects TRBV7-9 to TRBJ1-1, with a weak D call TRBD1 (5 bases). The germline CDR1 and CDR2 sequences are SEHNR and FQNEAQ (reference sequence). CDR3 length: 15 residues. Deletions cut 2 bases from V and 1 base from J, with 11 bases between. The CDR3 is CASSLIWGSNTEAFF. The CDR3, as DNA: TGTGCCAGCAGCTTAATCTGGGGCTCGAACACTGAAGCTTTCTTT.

This clonotype was seen repeatedly, ten times or more. This chain joins TRBV21-1 and TRBJ2-2; the table's D call, TRBD2, was not checked against the DNA. TRBV21-1 is marked as a pseudogene. The length of the CDR3 is 14 residues. Here the CDR3 reads CASSKDWNTGELFF. The CDR3 DNA follows: TGTGCCAGCAGCAAGGACTGGAACACCGGGGAGCTGTTTTTT.

This clonotype was detected only a few times. The V and J genes are TRBV28 and TRBJ1-4, with D unclear. The CDR3 totals 13 residues. V was trimmed by 4 bases and J by 4 bases, leaving 7 bases between them. The germline V gene has CDR1 MDHEN and CDR2 SYDVKM. The CDR3 DNA sequence: TGTGCCAGCAGTTCTTTGGATAATGAAAAACTGTTTTTT. Protein product: CASSSLDNEKLFF.

This clonotype was seen ten or more times. The rearrangement uses TRBV20-1 and TRBJ2-7; TRBD2 agrees at 12 bases. Unmatched junction bases numbered 5, after V lost 4 bases and J lost 4 bases. Germline V gives CDR1 DFQATT, CDR2 SNEGSKA (reference sequence). The CDR3 has 14 residues. CDR3 nucleotides: TGCAGTGCTACTAGCGGGGGGGCTCGATACGAGCAGTACTTC. Amino acids: CSATSGGARYEQYF.

Regarding this clonotype: A much larger clone is a single base away; this may be a read error. This chain uses TRBV20-1 with TRBJ2-1, with D tentatively TRBD1 or TRBD2 (5 bases each). CDR1 is DFQATT, CDR2 SNEGSKA, per germline (reference sequence). Trimming cost V 3 bases and J 6 bases, with 15 bases left between them. The CDR3 is 14 amino acids. The DNA for the CDR3 is TGCAGTGCTAGCCCGATGGGGACCTTCAATGAGCAGTTCTTC. Protein product: CSASPMGTFNEQFF.

This clonotype was seen more than once but under ten times. The chain couples TRBV7-8 to TRBJ2-2, with 7 bases identical to TRBD2. The germline V gene has CDR1 SGHVS and CDR2 FQNEAQ. CDR3 size: 16 residues. The V segment lost 1 base and the J segment 2 bases; nucleotides outside the gene matches: 4. The CDR3 DNA is TGTGCCAGCAGCTTAGGCGGGGGTCGAAACACCGGGGAGCTGTTTTTT. This translates into CASSLGGGRNTGELFF.

The rearrangement joins TRBV5-5 to TRBJ2-1; D is undetermined. CDR3 length equals 12 residues. Germline V gene sequence: CDR1 SGHKS, CDR2 YYEKEE (reference sequence). V lost 1 base and J 6 bases, leaving 5 bases between the germline ends. CDR3 nucleotide sequence: TGTGCCAGCAGCTTGTCTGCCAATGAGCAGTTCTTC. It translates to CASSLSANEQFF. The whole variable domain, filled in from reference TRBV5-5 and TRBJ2-1, reads DAGVTQSPTHLIKTRGQQVTLRCSPISGHKSVSWYQQVLGQGPQFIFQYYEKEERGRGNFPDRFSARQFPNYSSELNVNALLLGDSALYLCASSLSANEQFFGPGTRLTVL.